What follows is one TCR beta chain and its context. Its cognate antigen is unknown. The data stem from a study of T cell responses to AZD1222 COVID-19 vaccine. Study-level findings and limits: Without day 14 samples, only post-peak T cell repertoires were studied. Clonal diversity may have been underestimated in mostly white British donors. Two doses of AZD1222 preceded a rise in Spike-specific TCR breadth and depth.

V was clipped by 3 bases and J by 0 bases, with 12 bases between them. The CDR3 length is 16 residues. Germline V gene sequence: CDR1 KGHSH, CDR2 LQKENI. The data were produced by immunoSEQ multiplex PCR, yet TCRdb's version contains in-frame clones alone and is incomplete. The data contain over 100,000 clones, roughly 90% of them singletons. Sequencing was performed on peripheral blood, taken on day 0 of AZD1222 vaccination. This clonotype originated in an adult in good health. The rearrangement links TRBV18 to TRBJ1-3, with D unclear. CDR3 amino acids: CASSPIRDPSGNTIYF. In nucleotides, the CDR3 is TGTGCCAGCTCACCTATCCGGGATCCCTCTGGAAACACCATATATTTT. The entire variable domain, with the rest obtained from reference TRBV18 and TRBJ1-3, is as follows: NAGVMQNPRHLVRRRGQEARLRCSPMKGHSHVYWYRQLPEEGLKFMVYLQKENIIDESGMPKERFSAEFPKEGPSILRIQQVVRGDSAAYFCASSPIRDPSGNTIYFGEGSWLTVV.